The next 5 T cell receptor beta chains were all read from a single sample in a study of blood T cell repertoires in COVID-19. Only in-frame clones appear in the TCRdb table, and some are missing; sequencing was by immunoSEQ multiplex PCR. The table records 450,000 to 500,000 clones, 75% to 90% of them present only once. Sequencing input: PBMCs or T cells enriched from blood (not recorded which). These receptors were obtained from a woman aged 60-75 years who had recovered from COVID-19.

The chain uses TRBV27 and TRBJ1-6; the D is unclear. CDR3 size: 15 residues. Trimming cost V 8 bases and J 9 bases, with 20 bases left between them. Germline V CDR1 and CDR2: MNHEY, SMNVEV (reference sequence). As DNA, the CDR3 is TGTGCCAGCCGACAAGCCGGGGTCTCGAGTTCACCCCTCCACTTT. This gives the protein CASRQAGVSSSPLHF.

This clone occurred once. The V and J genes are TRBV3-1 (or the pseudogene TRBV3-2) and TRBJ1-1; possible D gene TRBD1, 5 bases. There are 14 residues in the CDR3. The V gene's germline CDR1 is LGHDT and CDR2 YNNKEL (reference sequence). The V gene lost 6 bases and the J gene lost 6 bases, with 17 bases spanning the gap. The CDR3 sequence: CASSSVQGSAEAFF. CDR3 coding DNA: TGTGCCAGCAGTTCTGTTCAGGGATCGGCTGAAGCTTTCTTT.

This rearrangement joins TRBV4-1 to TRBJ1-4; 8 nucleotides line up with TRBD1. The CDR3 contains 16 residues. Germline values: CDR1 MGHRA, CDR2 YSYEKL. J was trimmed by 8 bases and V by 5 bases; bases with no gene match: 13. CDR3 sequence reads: CASSSQGAMDYEKLFF. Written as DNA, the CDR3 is TGCGCCAGCAGCTCTCAGGGGGCGATGGATTACGAAAAACTGTTTTTT.

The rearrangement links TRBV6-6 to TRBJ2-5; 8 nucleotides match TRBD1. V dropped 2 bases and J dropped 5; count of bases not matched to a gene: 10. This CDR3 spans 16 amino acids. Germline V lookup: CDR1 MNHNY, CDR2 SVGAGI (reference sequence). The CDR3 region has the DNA TGTGCCAGCAGTTACCCTCTAACAGGGGGTGACGAGACCCAGTACTTC. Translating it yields CASSYPLTGGDETQYF.

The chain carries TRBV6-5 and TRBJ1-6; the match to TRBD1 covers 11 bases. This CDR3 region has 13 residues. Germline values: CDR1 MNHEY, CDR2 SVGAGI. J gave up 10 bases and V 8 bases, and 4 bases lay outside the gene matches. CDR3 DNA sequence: TGTGCCAGCTACGGGACAGGGGGATCACCCCTCCACTTT. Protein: CASYGTGGSPLHF.